The 11 T cell receptor beta chains given below trace back to one sample, sequenced in a study of cytomegalovirus exposure and HLA in healthy donors. It was with 60 Vbeta and 13 Jbeta primers that the PCR ran. Produced via immunoSEQ multiplex PCR; TCRdb's table is partial and in-frame only. The repertoire includes 110,000 or so clones, around 76% of them detected once, and about 16% sits in the top ten. The sequencing input was PBMCs. The receptors were sampled from a middle-aged man in good health and CMV-seropositive.

The chain links TRBV6-5 to TRBJ2-5, with 11 bases fitting TRBD2. The germline V gene encodes CDR1 MNHEY and CDR2 SVGAGI. The V segment lost 2 bases and the J segment 5 bases; nucleotides outside the gene matches: 4. The CDR3 runs to 15 residues. The CDR3 DNA is TGTGCCAGCAGTTACGGCACTAGCGGGAGTGAGACCCAGTACTTC. This sequence encodes CASSYGTSGSETQYF.

This chain uses TRBV6-5 with TRBJ1-4, with D tentatively TRBD1 (5 bases). The CDR3 spans 13 residues. The germline V gene encodes CDR1 MNHEY and CDR2 SVGAGI. V gave up 2 bases and J gave up 9 bases, with 10 bases separating them. CDR3 DNA sequence: TGTGCCAGCAGTTACCAGACAGCCCAAAAACTGTTTTTT. Translation: CASSYQTAQKLFF.

The V and J genes are TRBV18 and TRBJ2-2; weak D call: TRBD1 (6 bases). Germline V lookup: CDR1 KGHSH, CDR2 LQKENI. There are 20 residues in the CDR3. V was cut by 4 bases and J by 4 bases, with 28 bases left in between. DNA of the CDR3: TGTGCCAGCTCACAAACAGGGCCGGCGGACGAAACCTGGGGCACCGGGGAGCTGTTTTTT. Its protein product is CASSQTGPADETWGTGELFF.

This sequence joins TRBV18 and TRBJ1-5; perhaps TRBD1 as D (6 bases). This CDR3 has 23 amino acids. Germline CDR1 KGHSH, CDR2 LQKENI. The V end was cut by 3 bases, the J end by 4 bases, with 37 bases between. The chain's CDR3 is CASSPPWTASLSGVGMPNQPQHF. CDR3 nucleotides: TGTGCCAGCTCACCGCCATGGACAGCGTCTCTCTCCGGCGTAGGGATGCCAAATCAGCCCCAGCATTTT.

The CDR3 DNA reads TGTGCCAGCAGCGTAGGTCAGAATGAGCAGTTCTTC. Residues: CASSVGQNEQFF. The chain recombines TRBV9 with TRBJ2-1; D gene uncertain. The ends were cut back, 0 bases at V and 7 bases at J, with 5 bases in the middle. The V gene's germline CDR1 is SGDLS and CDR2 YYNGEE. The CDR3 has 12 residues.

The J gene is TRBJ2-7, the V gene TRBV10-1; D might be TRBD2 (5 bases). In germline, CDR1 is WNHNN, CDR2 SYGVQD (reference sequence). V shed 6 bases and J shed 6 bases, with 18 bases lying between them. This CDR3 spans 14 amino acids. CDR3 DNA sequence: TGCGCCAGCAGAGCGGACTCGCATTTGGGCGAGCAGTACTTC. Its protein product is CASRADSHLGEQYF.

This clone occurred a few times. The gene calls are TRBV19 and TRBJ1-2; 8 nucleotides match TRBD1. The V gene end was trimmed by 10 bases and the J gene end by 6 bases; junction bases not matched to a gene: 13. The germline gives CDR1 LNHDA, CDR2 SQIVND (reference sequence). CDR3 length equals 14 residues. The CDR3 DNA sequence: TGTGCCACCGGACGGACAGGGCCCTTTGATGGCTACACCTTC. This gives the protein CATGRTGPFDGYTF. Combining the CDR3 with reference TRBV19 and TRBJ1-2 gives the whole variable domain DGGITQSPKYLFRKEGQNVTLSCEQNLNHDAMYWYRQDPGQGLRLIYYSQIVNDFQKGDIAEGYSVSREKKESFPLTVTSAQKNPTAFYLCATGRTGPFDGYTFGSGTRLTVV.

This clone has just one count. An end of the junction does not agree with germline; a read error may underlie this. The chain combines TRBV7-9 with TRBJ2-6, with D maybe TRBD1 (5 bases). CDR3 size: 14 residues. Germline V gene lookup returns CDR1 SEHNR and CDR2 FQNEAQ (reference sequence). The CDR3 here is CASSPRSGANGLTF. As DNA, the CDR3 is TGTGCCAGCAGCCCGCGATCTGGGGCCAACGGCCTGACTTTC. The full variable domain, in which reference TRBV7-9 and TRBJ2-6 provide the parts outside the CDR3, is DTGVSQNPRHKITKRGQNVTFRCDPISEHNRLYWYRQTLGQGPEFLTYFQNEAQLEKSRLLSDRFSAERPKGSFSTLEIQRTEQGDSAMYLCASSPRSGANGLTFGAGSRLTVL.

A remark on this clone: An end of the junction does not agree with germline; a read error may underlie this. Other DNA sequences in the same sample also yield this CDR3. The CDR3 nucleotides are TGCGCCAGCAGTGAAGCGAAGGGACTAGCGGGGAAAGAGACCCAGTACTTC. Encoded protein: CASSEAKGLAGKETQYF. V is TRBV6-1 and J is TRBJ2-5; 13 nucleotides align to TRBD2. The CDR3 spans 17 residues. CDR1 is MNHNS, CDR2 SASEGT, per germline.

V gene TRBV9 combines with J gene TRBJ2-3, with TRBD2 identical over 8 bases. CDR1 and CDR2 from the germline V gene are SGDLS and YYNGEE. The CDR3 is 14 amino acids. The J segment lost 7 bases and the V segment lost 3 bases, leaving 7 bases of the junction unmatched. In DNA, the CDR3 is TGTGCCAGCAGCGATACTACTAGCGGTCATACGCAGTATTTT. This gives the protein CASSDTTSGHTQYF.

The chain employs TRBV2 and TRBJ2-7; a possible D gene is TRBD2 (5 bases). Trimming took 7 bases from V and 6 from J, leaving 16 bases between them. Germline V gene lookup returns CDR1 SNHLY and CDR2 FYNNEI. This CDR3 has 13 amino acids. The CDR3 spells CASTRDPTSEQYF. The CDR3 region has the DNA TGTGCCAGCACCCGGGATCCTACCAGCGAGCAGTACTTC.